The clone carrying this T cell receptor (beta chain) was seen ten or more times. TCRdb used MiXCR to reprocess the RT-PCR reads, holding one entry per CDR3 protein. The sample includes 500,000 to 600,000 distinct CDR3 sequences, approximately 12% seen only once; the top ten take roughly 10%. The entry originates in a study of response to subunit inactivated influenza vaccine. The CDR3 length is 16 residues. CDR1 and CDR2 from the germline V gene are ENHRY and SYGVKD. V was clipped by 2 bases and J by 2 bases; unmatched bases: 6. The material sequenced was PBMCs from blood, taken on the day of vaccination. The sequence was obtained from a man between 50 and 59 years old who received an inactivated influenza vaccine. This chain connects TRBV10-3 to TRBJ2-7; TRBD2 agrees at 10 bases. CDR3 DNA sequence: TGTGCCATCAGTGAGGGTGGAACTAGCGGGGCCTACGAGCAGTACTTC. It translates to CAISEGGTSGAYEQYF.